Listed below are T cell receptor beta chains from one sample, sequenced in a study of blood T cell repertoires in COVID-19. TCRdb's copy holds only in-frame clones and misses some; the assay was immunoSEQ multiplex PCR. The repertoire has approximately 270,000 clones, approximately 90% of them found once; the top ten carry around 0.84%. The sample consisted of peripheral blood. These receptors were obtained from a man younger than 45 with acute or convalescent COVID-19. The CDR3 runs from the conserved cysteine through the conserved F or W. D genes are given only for firm matches. Clone size appears in some rows only: once, few, many, or a class for an expanded clone.

J: TRBJ2-7; V: TRBV14; size: .; D: TRBD2; CDR3: CASSPQGLAALTRQYF; DNA: TGTGCCAGCAGCCCCCAAGGACTAGCGGCCCTCACCCGGCAGTACTTC
J: TRBJ2-3; V: TRBV7-7; size: once; D: .; CDR3: CASSLTPPPTDTQYF; DNA: TGTGCTAGCAGCTTGACACCACCACCCACAGATACGCAGTATTTT
J: TRBJ2-5; V: TRBV6-5; size: .; D: .; CDR3: CASRDSGRETQYF; DNA: TGTGCCAGCAGAGACTCAGGGCGGGAGACCCAGTACTTC
J: TRBJ2-7; V: TRBV29-1; size: .; D: TRBD1; CDR3: CSVTDRVGYEQYF; DNA: TGCAGCGTGACGGACAGGGTGGGCTACGAGCAGTACTTC
J: TRBJ1-2; V: TRBV11-2; size: .; D: TRBD1; CDR3: CASRPNRDRGYTF; DNA: TGTGCCAGCAGGCCAAACCGGGACAGAGGCTACACCTTC
J: TRBJ1-5; V: TRBV28; size: few; D: .; CDR3: CASSPSSLPQHF; DNA: TGTGCCAGCAGTCCGTCGAGTCTGCCCCAGCATTTT
J: TRBJ2-1; V: TRBV30; size: .; D: TRBD1; CDR3: CAWSSGTGFNEQFF; DNA: TGTGCCTGGAGTTCCGGGACAGGGTTTAATGAGCAGTTCTTC
J: TRBJ1-2; V: TRBV19; size: .; D: .; CDR3: CASHPRGEGGYTF; DNA: TGTGCCAGTCACCCCCGGGGGGAAGGTGGCTACACCTTC
J: TRBJ1-3; V: TRBV10-1; size: .; D: .; CDR3: CASSESQPTVSGNTIYF; DNA: TGCGCCAGCAGTGAGTCCCAACCGACAGTCTCTGGAAACACCATATATTTT
J: TRBJ2-1; V: TRBV5-1; size: once; D: TRBD2; CDR3: CASSPGLAWEQFF; DNA: TGCGCCAGCAGCCCCGGACTAGCCTGGGAGCAGTTCTTC
J: TRBJ1-1; V: TRBV6-6; size: .; D: .; CDR3: CASRPSARLTEAFF; DNA: TGTGCCAGCAGGCCCTCCGCCCGACTAACTGAAGCTTTCTTT
J: TRBJ1-6; V: TRBV6-5; size: .; D: TRBD1; CDR3: CASSRTGVGDSPLHF; DNA: TGTGCCAGCAGTAGGACAGGGGTAGGGGATTCACCCCTCCACTTT
J: TRBJ1-6; V: TRBV6-6; size: .; D: TRBD1; CDR3: CASRGRDRDDSPLHF; DNA: TGTGCCAGCAGAGGCCGGGACAGGGACGATTCACCCCTCCACTTT
J: TRBJ2-5; V: TRBV18; size: .; D: TRBD1; CDR3: CASSPHRGRGETQYF; DNA: TGTGCCAGCTCGCCTCACAGGGGGCGCGGGGAGACCCAGTACTTC
J: TRBJ2-3; V: TRBV5-1; size: .; D: .; CDR3: CASSFEAVPSTDTQYF; DNA: TGCGCCAGCAGTTTCGAGGCTGTACCTAGCACAGATACGCAGTATTTT
J: TRBJ1-3; V: TRBV5-4; size: once; D: .; CDR3: CASSPQGGNSGNTIYF; DNA: TGTGCCAGCAGCCCCCAGGGCGGGAACTCTGGAAACACCATATATTTT
J: TRBJ2-7; V: TRBV3-1/TRBV3-2; size: .; D: TRBD1; CDR3: CASSPLVRTGNYEQYF; DNA: TGTGCCAGCAGCCCCCTTGTGAGGACAGGAAATTACGAGCAGTACTTC
J: TRBJ1-2; V: TRBV19; size: .; D: .; CDR3: CASSIQNYGYTF; DNA: TGTGCCAGTAGTATTCAAAACTATGGCTACACCTTC
J: TRBJ2-7; V: TRBV6-2/TRBV6-3; size: .; D: TRBD2; CDR3: CASSPGTSNQEQYF; DNA: TGTGCCAGCAGTCCCGGGACTAGCAATCAGGAGCAGTACTTC
J: TRBJ1-6; V: TRBV19; size: .; D: .; CDR3: CASSIWSTISSPLHF; DNA: TGTGCCAGTAGTATATGGAGTACCATTTCTTCACCCCTCCACTTT
J: TRBJ1-5; V: TRBV2; size: .; D: .; CDR3: CASSGGGNQPQHF; DNA: TGTGCCAGCAGTGGCGGGGGCAATCAGCCCCAGCATTTT
J: TRBJ1-1; V: TRBV6-5; size: once; D: .; CDR3: CASSYSWGGRSTEAFF; DNA: TGTGCCAGCAGTTACTCATGGGGGGGGCGGAGCACTGAAGCTTTCTTT
J: TRBJ1-1; V: TRBV20-1; size: few; D: .; CDR3: CSVRRTEAFF; DNA: TGCAGTGTTCGCAGAACTGAAGCTTTCTTT
J: TRBJ1-3; V: TRBV5-6; size: .; D: .; CDR3: CASSLLGPRTAGNTIYF; DNA: TGTGCCAGCAGCTTATTGGGGCCCAGGACAGCTGGAAACACCATATATTTT
J: TRBJ2-2; V: TRBV7-6; size: .; D: .; CDR3: CASSLDPVDGGELFF; DNA: TGTGCCAGCAGCTTAGACCCGGTTGATGGCGGGGAGCTGTTTTTT
J: TRBJ2-7; V: TRBV18; size: .; D: TRBD1; CDR3: CASSPGQGAHEQYF; DNA: TGTGCCAGCTCACCTGGGCAGGGGGCTCACGAGCAGTACTTC
J: TRBJ1-1; V: TRBV6-5; size: .; D: .; CDR3: CASSHNTEAFF; DNA: TGTGCCAGCAGCCATAACACTGAAGCTTTCTTT
J: TRBJ1-5; V: TRBV4-1; size: .; D: TRBD1; CDR3: CASSQDRYRGINQPQHF; DNA: TGCGCCAGCAGCCAAGATAGATACAGGGGGATCAATCAGCCCCAGCATTTT
J: TRBJ2-1; V: TRBV7-6; size: .; D: .; CDR3: CASSLSLSSYNEQFF; DNA: TGTGCCAGCAGCTTATCTCTAAGCTCCTACAATGAGCAGTTCTTC
J: TRBJ1-4; V: TRBV5-1; size: few; D: .; CDR3: CASSLRVNEKLFF; DNA: TGCGCCAGCAGCTTGCGGGTTAATGAAAAACTGTTTTTT
J: TRBJ2-3; V: TRBV20-1; size: .; D: .; CDR3: CSATGTDTQYF; DNA: TGCAGTGCTACGGGAACAGATACGCAGTATTTT
J: TRBJ2-5; V: TRBV6-5; size: once; D: .; CDR3: CASSLLSGNQETQYF; DNA: TGTGCCAGCAGCCTTCTCAGCGGCAACCAAGAGACCCAGTACTTC
J: TRBJ2-7; V: TRBV27; size: .; D: TRBD1; CDR3: CASSLSTGALYEQYF; DNA: TGTGCCAGCAGTTTATCCACAGGGGCGTTATACGAGCAGTACTTC
J: TRBJ2-5; V: TRBV3-1/TRBV3-2; size: few; D: .; CDR3: CASSQDGSPLGETQYF; DNA: TGTGCCAGCAGCCAGGATGGCTCACCCCTCGGGGAGACCCAGTACTTC
J: TRBJ2-7; V: TRBV27; size: .; D: TRBD1; CDR3: CASTSGPGQGNLEQYF; DNA: TGTGCCAGCACCTCCGGCCCGGGACAGGGGAATCTCGAGCAGTACTTC
J: TRBJ2-5; V: TRBV4-2; size: .; D: TRBD2; CDR3: CASRLGLAGGQQEIQYF; DNA: TGTGCCAGCCGACTAGGACTAGCGGGAGGACAGCAAGAGATCCAGTACTTC
J: TRBJ2-7; V: TRBV6-2/TRBV6-3; size: .; D: TRBD2; CDR3: CASSYSPSGVVVVYEQYF; DNA: TGTGCCAGCAGTTACTCGCCTAGCGGGGTTGTCGTCGTGTACGAGCAGTACTTC
J: TRBJ1-2; V: TRBV29-1; size: .; D: TRBD1; CDR3: CSESDRAYGYTF; DNA: TGCAGCGAATCAGACAGGGCCTATGGCTACACCTTC
J: TRBJ2-1; V: TRBV11-2; size: .; D: TRBD2; CDR3: CASSIRYSGSLYNEQFF; DNA: TGTGCCAGCAGCATCCGGTATAGCGGGAGCCTCTACAATGAGCAGTTCTTC
J: TRBJ2-5; V: TRBV6-5; size: .; D: TRBD1; CDR3: CASTRSWTGRETQYF; DNA: TGTGCCAGCACCCGAAGCTGGACAGGGAGGGAGACCCAGTACTTC
J: TRBJ1-1; V: TRBV27; size: .; D: TRBD1; CDR3: CASSSWDRASSEAFF; DNA: TGTGCCAGCAGTTCTTGGGACAGGGCGTCCTCCGAAGCTTTCTTT
J: TRBJ2-1; V: TRBV30; size: .; D: TRBD1; CDR3: CAWSVPRTGSRFF; DNA: TGTGCCTGGAGTGTCCCGAGGACAGGGTCGAGGTTCTTC
J: TRBJ2-3; V: TRBV30; size: once; D: TRBD2; CDR3: CAWSRGASGSTDTQYF; DNA: TGTGCCTGGAGCCGAGGAGCTAGCGGGAGCACAGATACGCAGTATTTT
J: TRBJ2-7; V: TRBV28; size: .; D: .; CDR3: CASSPGTMVYEQYF; DNA: TGTGCCAGCAGCCCCGGGACAATGGTCTACGAGCAGTACTTC
J: TRBJ1-1; V: TRBV7-2; size: few; D: .; CDR3: CASRKSGTLFSTEAFF; DNA: TGTGCCAGCAGGAAATCCGGGACTTTATTTTCCACTGAAGCTTTCTTT
J: TRBJ2-1; V: TRBV6-4; size: .; D: TRBD2; CDR3: CASSLLAGVGEQFF; DNA: TGTGCCAGCAGCCTGCTAGCGGGGGTGGGTGAGCAGTTCTTC
J: TRBJ2-5; V: TRBV5-1; size: once; D: TRBD2; CDR3: CASSFAASGGQETQYF; DNA: TGCGCCAGCAGCTTCGCGGCTAGCGGGGGCCAAGAGACCCAGTACTTC
J: TRBJ1-2; V: TRBV28; size: .; D: .; CDR3: CASSINYGYTF; DNA: TGTGCCAGCAGTATTAATTATGGCTACACCTTC
J: TRBJ1-3; V: TRBV7-9; size: .; D: .; CDR3: CASSLISGNTIYF; DNA: TGTGCCAGCAGCTTAATATCTGGAAACACCATATATTTT
J: TRBJ2-1; V: TRBV2; size: .; D: TRBD2; CDR3: CASSVSGLGNNEQFF; DNA: TGTGCCAGCAGTGTCTCGGGACTAGGAAACAATGAGCAGTTCTTC
J: TRBJ1-1; V: TRBV19; size: .; D: .; CDR3: CASTRTQNTEAFF; DNA: TGTGCCAGTACTCGGACACAGAACACTGAAGCTTTCTTT
J: TRBJ2-2; V: TRBV29-1; size: .; D: .; CDR3: CSARGQSNTGELFF; DNA: TGCAGCGCCCGCGGACAGTCGAACACCGGGGAGCTGTTTTTT
J: TRBJ1-6; V: TRBV19; size: .; D: .; CDR3: CASSSNPARVPLHF; DNA: TGTGCCAGTAGTTCTAATCCGGCCCGGGTACCCCTCCACTTT
J: TRBJ2-1; V: TRBV9; size: few; D: TRBD2; CDR3: CASSISGAPYNEQFF; DNA: TGTGCCAGCAGCATAAGCGGGGCCCCCTACAATGAGCAGTTCTTC
J: TRBJ2-7; V: TRBV9; size: .; D: TRBD1; CDR3: CASSAGQKTYEQYF; DNA: TGTGCCAGCAGCGCGGGACAGAAAACCTACGAGCAGTACTTC
J: TRBJ1-3; V: TRBV6-5; size: .; D: .; CDR3: CASVNQAGGNTIYF; DNA: TGTGCCAGCGTGAATCAGGCAGGCGGAAACACCATATATTTT
J: TRBJ2-1; V: TRBV4-2; size: .; D: .; CDR3: CASSQDGTTTYNEQFF; DNA: TGTGCCAGCAGCCAAGATGGGACAACTACCTACAATGAGCAGTTCTTC